The present T cell receptor (beta chain) was sequenced within a study of CD4 and CD8 cells across lung adenocarcinoma regions. Localized lung adenocarcinoma, a non-small cell lung cancer, affected the donors. Per the germline V gene, CDR1 is MNHNS and CDR2 is SASEGT. The CDR3 sequence is 14 residues long. Notes on this clonotype: At one end, the junction sequence differs from germline, possibly due to a read error.

Each CDR3 protein is one row after TCRdb ran MiXCR on the PCR reads. The sample has more than 9,500 distinct CDR3 sequences; 40% to 55% are singletons. Sequenced material: CD8+ T cells from the margin of a lung tumor. This chain joins TRBV6-1 and TRBJ2-3; either TRBD1 or TRBD2 may fit D (6 bases each). The sequence derives from a female donor with lung adenocarcinoma. The CD4 and CD8 labels of this study may be unreliable. The CDR3 reads CAGSGAGGQDTQYF. For the CDR3, the DNA is TGTGCCGGCAGTGGGGCCGGGGGCCAAGATACGCAGTATTTC.